This TCR beta chain originates from a study of blood T cell repertoires in COVID-19. As for the study in general: Both acute and convalescent COVID-19 samples were obtained from the United States, Italy and Spain.

This CDR3 is 16 amino acids long. The V gene's germline CDR1 is KGHSH and CDR2 LQKENI. The ends lost 2 bases at V and 1 base at J; junction bases unmatched: 5. Produced via immunoSEQ multiplex PCR; TCRdb's table is partial and in-frame only. This table holds some 30,000 clones, about 79% found once. Input material: peripheral blood. This sequence originates from a human donor in a cohort sampled during active COVID-19. The chain recombines TRBV18 with TRBJ1-1; 9 bases are shared with TRBD1. CDR3 nucleotides: TGTGCCAGCTCACCAAGCACGGGACAGGGGAACACTGAAGCTTTCTTT. Translation gives CASSPSTGQGNTEAFF.